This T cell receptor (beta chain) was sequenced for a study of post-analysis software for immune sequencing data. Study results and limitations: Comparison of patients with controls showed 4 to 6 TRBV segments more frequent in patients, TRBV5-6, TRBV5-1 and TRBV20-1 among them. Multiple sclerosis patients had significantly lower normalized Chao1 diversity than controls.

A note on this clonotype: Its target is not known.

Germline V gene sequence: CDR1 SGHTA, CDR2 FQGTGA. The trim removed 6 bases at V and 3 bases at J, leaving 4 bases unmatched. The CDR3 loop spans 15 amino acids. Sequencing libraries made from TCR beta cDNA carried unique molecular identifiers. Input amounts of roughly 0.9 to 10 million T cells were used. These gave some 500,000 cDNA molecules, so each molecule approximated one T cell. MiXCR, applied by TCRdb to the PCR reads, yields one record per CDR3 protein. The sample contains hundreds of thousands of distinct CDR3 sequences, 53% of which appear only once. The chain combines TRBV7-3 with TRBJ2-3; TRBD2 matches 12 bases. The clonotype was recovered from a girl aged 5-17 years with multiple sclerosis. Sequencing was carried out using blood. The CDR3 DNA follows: TGTGCCAGCAGTTGGACTAGCGGGACGACAGATACGCAGTATTTT. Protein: CASSWTSGTTDTQYF.